The rows below give T cell receptor beta chains drawn from one sample of a study of early T cells in non-severe SARS-CoV-2 infection. TCRdb itself ran the 5' RACE reads through MiXCR, one entry per CDR3 protein. The table shows under 60,000 distinct CDR3 sequences, with less than 10% occurring only once. The sequenced sample was whole blood, obtained at baseline. The receptors stem from an adult who was a healthcare worker with PCR-confirmed SARS-CoV-2 infection or an uninfected control (not recorded which). Both conserved end residues are part of each CDR3. Fields, in order: V gene, clone size, CDR3 protein. Expanded clones are given a class, and other clones once, few, many or no size at all.

V gene: TRBV19; clone size: many; CDR3 protein: CASSILETGRTQNEQFF
V gene: TRBV9; clone size: NA; CDR3 protein: CASSVAHRSKYGYTF
V gene: TRBV7-2; clone size: many; CDR3 protein: CASSLILDIQYF
V gene: TRBV7-2; clone size: many; CDR3 protein: CASSLDPDPYEQYF
V gene: TRBV19; clone size: NA; CDR3 protein: CASSIYRDTTDTQYF
V gene: TRBV5-1; clone size: few; CDR3 protein: CASSLVAGADSPLHF
V gene: TRBV12-3/TRBV12-4; clone size: NA; CDR3 protein: CATKGQGAITGEAFF
V gene: TRBV7-2; clone size: many; CDR3 protein: CASSPAGGQETQYF
V gene: TRBV27; clone size: many; CDR3 protein: CASSLSMFDTQYF
V gene: TRBV5-6; clone size: many; CDR3 protein: CASSLRSSNQPQHF
V gene: TRBV11-2; clone size: few; CDR3 protein: CASSLGYAGGQDTQYF
V gene: TRBV4-1; clone size: medium-sized; CDR3 protein: CASSQTGTSGADTQYF
V gene: TRBV18; clone size: NA; CDR3 protein: CASSPGLAGGDYTQYF
V gene: TRBV2; clone size: many; CDR3 protein: CASSEARAYTF
V gene: TRBV5-1; clone size: NA; CDR3 protein: CASSFYGSYNEQFF
V gene: TRBV18; clone size: few; CDR3 protein: CASSPPSAARHEKLFF
V gene: TRBV20-1; clone size: many; CDR3 protein: CSAPSLSGYEQYF
V gene: TRBV10-3; clone size: few; CDR3 protein: CAISEFQGADEQFF
V gene: TRBV4-2; clone size: few; CDR3 protein: CASSPRSGELFF
V gene: TRBV11-3; clone size: many; CDR3 protein: CASSLGDRVRSDEQFF
V gene: TRBV6-2/TRBV6-3; clone size: many; CDR3 protein: CASSYKDNEQFF
V gene: TRBV5-1; clone size: many; CDR3 protein: CASSFLSSGRATDTQYF
V gene: TRBV7-8; clone size: NA; CDR3 protein: CASGDDYGYTF
V gene: TRBV9; clone size: NA; CDR3 protein: CASSPQLAGELFF
V gene: TRBV20-1; clone size: NA; CDR3 protein: CSASRGTSYTDTQYF